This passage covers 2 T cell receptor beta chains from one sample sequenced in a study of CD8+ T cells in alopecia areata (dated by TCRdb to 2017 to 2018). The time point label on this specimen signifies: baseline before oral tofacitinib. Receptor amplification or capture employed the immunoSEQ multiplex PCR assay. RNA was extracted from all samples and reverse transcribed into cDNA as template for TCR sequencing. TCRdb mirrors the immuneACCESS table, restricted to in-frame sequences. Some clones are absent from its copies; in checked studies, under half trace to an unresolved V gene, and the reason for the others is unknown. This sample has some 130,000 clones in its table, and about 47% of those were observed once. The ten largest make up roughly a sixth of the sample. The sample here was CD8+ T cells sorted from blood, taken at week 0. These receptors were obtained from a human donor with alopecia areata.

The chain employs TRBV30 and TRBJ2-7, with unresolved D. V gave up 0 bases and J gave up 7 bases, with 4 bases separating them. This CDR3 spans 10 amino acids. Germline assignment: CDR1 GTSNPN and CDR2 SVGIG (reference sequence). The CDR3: CAWSVREQYF. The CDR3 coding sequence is TGTGCCTGGAGTGTGAGGGAGCAGTACTTC.

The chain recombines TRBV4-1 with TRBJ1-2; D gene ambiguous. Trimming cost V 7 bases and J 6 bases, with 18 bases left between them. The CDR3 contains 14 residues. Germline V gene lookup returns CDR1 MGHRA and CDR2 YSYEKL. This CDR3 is CASNLRTDWHGYTF. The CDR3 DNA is TGCGCCAGCAACCTCCGCACGGATTGGCATGGCTACACCTTC.